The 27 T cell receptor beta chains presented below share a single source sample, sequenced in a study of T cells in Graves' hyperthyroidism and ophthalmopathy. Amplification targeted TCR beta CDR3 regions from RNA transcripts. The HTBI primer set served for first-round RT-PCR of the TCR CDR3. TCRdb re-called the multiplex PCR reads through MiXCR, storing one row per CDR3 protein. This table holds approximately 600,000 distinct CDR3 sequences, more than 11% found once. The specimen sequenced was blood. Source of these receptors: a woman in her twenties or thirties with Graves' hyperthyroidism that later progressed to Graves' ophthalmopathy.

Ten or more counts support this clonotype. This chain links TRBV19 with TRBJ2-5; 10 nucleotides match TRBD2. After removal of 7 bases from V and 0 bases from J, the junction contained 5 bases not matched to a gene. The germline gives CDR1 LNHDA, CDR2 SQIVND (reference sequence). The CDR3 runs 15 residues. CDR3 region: CASKPGLAYQETQYF. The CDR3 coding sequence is TGTGCCAGTAAACCGGGACTAGCGTACCAAGAGACCCAGTACTTC.

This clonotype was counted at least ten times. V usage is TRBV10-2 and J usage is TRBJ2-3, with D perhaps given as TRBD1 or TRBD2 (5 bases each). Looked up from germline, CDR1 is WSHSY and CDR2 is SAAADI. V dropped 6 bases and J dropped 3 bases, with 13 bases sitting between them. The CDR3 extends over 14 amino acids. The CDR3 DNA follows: TGCGCCAGCAGCCGGGACGTTTGGACAGATACGCAGTATTTT. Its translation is CASSRDVWTDTQYF.

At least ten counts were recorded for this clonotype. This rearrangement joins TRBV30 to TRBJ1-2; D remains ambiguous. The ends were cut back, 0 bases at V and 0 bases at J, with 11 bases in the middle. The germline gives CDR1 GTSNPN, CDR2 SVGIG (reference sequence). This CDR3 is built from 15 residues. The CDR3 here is CAWSVRGQANYGYTF. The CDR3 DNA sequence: TGTGCCTGGAGTGTACGAGGGCAAGCTAACTATGGCTACACCTTC.

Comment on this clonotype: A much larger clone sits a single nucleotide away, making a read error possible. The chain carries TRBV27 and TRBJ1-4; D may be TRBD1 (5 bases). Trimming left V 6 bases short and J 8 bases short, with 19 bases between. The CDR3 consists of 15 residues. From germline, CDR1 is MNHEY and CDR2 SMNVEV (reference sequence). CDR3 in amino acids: CASSLNTGPGEKLFF. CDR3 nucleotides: TGTGCCAGCAGCCTGAATACAGGTCCCGGAGAAAAACTGTTTTTT.

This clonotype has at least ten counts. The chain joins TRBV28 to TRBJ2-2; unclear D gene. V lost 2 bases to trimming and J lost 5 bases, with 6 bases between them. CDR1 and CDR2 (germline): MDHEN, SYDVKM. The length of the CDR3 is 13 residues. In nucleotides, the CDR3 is TGTGCCAGCAGTTTAGACCTTACCGGGGAGCTGTTTTTT. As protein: CASSLDLTGELFF.

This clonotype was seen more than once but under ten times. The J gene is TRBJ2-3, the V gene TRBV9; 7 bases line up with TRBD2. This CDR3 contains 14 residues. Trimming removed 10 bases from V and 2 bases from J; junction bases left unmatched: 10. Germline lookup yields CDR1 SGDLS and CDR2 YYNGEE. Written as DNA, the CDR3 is TGTGCCGGATCGAGCGGGACCTCCACAGATACGCAGTATTTT. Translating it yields CAGSSGTSTDTQYF.

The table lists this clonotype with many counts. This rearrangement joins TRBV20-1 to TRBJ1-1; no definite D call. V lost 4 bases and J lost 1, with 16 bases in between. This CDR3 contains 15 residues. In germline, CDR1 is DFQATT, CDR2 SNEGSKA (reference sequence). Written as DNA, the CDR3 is TGCAGTGCTACCACACACCTCATAACGAACACTGAAGCTTTCTTT. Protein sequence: CSATTHLITNTEAFF.

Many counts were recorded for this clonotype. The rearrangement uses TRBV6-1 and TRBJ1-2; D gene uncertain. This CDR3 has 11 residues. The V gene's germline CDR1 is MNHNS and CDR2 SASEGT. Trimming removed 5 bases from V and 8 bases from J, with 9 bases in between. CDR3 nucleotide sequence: TGTGCCAGCAGTAACATAGGAGGCTACACCTTC. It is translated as CASSNIGGYTF.

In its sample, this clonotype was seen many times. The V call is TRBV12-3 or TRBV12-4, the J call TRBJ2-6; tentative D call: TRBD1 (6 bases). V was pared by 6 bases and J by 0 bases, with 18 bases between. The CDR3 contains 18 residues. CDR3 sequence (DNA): TGTGCCAGCAGCCAAGGACAGACTACATTCTCTGGGGCCAACGTCCTGACTTTC. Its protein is CASSQGQTTFSGANVLTF.

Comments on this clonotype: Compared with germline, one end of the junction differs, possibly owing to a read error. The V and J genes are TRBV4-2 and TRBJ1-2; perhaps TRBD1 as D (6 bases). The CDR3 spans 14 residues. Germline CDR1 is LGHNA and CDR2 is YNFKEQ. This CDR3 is CAGSQAGQNYGYTF. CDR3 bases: TGTGCCGGCAGCCAAGCTGGACAGAACTATGGCTACACCTTC.

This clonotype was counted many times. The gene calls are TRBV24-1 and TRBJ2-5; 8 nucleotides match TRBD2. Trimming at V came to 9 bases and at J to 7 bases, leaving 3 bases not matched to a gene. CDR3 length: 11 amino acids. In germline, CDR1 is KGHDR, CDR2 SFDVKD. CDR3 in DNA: TGTGCCACCGCCGCGGGGGGGACCCAGTACTTC. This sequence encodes CATAAGGTQYF.

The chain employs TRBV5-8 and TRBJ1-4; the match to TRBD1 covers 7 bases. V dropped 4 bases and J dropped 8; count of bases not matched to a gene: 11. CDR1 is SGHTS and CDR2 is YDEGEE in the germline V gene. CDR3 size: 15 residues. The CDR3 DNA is TGTGCCAGCAGCGGACCTGGGGACAGTAACGAAAAACTGTTTTTT. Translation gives CASSGPGDSNEKLFF.

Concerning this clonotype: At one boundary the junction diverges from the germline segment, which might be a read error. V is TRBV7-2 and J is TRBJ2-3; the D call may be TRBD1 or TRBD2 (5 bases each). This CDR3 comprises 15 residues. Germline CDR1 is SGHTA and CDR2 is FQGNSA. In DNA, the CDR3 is TGTGCCAGCAGCCAAGATGGGGGTGGCACAGATCCGCAGTATTTT. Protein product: CASSQDGGGTDPQYF. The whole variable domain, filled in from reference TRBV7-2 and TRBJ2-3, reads GAGVSQSPSNKVTEKGKDVELRCDPISGHTALYWYRQSLGQGLEFLIYFQGNSAPDKSGLPSDRFSAERTGGSVSTLTIQRTQQEDSAVYLCASSQDGGGTDPQYFGPGTRLTVL.

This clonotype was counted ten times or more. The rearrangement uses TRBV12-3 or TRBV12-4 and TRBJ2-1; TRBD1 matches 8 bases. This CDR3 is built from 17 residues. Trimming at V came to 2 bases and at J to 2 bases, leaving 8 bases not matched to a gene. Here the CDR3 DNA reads TGTGCCAGCAGTTTAACCGCTCAGACAGGGGCCTACAATGAGCAGTTCTTC. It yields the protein CASSLTAQTGAYNEQFF.

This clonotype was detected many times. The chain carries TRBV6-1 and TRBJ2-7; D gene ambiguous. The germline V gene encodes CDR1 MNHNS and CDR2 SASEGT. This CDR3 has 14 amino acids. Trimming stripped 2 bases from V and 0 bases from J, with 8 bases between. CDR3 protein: CASSERIPSYEQYF. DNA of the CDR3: TGTGCCAGCAGTGAACGGATACCCTCCTACGAGCAGTACTTC.

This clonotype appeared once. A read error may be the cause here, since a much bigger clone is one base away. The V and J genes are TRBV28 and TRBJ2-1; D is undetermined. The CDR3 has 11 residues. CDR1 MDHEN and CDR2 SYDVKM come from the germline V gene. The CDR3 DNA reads TGTACCAGCAGTAGGGTTGATGAGCAGTTCTTC. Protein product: CTSSRVDEQFF. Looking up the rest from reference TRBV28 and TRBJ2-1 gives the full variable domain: DVKVTQSSRYLVKRTGEKVFLECVQDMDHENMFWYRQDPGLGLRLIYFSYDVKMKEKGDIPEGYSVSREKKERFSLILESASTNQTSMYLCTSSRVDEQFFGPGTRLTVL.

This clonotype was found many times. The CDR3: CAWHPQGTYEQYF. The CDR3 DNA reads as TGTGCCTGGCATCCACAGGGTACCTACGAGCAGTACTTC. The V and J genes are TRBV30 and TRBJ2-7; tentatively, D is TRBD1 (6 bases). V lost 5 bases, J lost 2 bases, and 13 bases lay in between. The CDR3 length is 13 residues. CDR1 GTSNPN and CDR2 SVGIG come from the germline V gene (reference sequence).

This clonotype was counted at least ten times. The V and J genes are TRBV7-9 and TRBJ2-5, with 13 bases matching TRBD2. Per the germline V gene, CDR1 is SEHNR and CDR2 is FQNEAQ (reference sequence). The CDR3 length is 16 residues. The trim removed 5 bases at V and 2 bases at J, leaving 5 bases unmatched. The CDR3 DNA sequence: TGTGCCAGCAGCCGTCCGGGACTAGCGGGACAAGAGACCCAGTACTTC. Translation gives CASSRPGLAGQETQYF.

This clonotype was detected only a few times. CDR3 nucleotide sequence: TGTGCCAGCAGCGTAGTTGACTCGAACACTGAAGCTTTCTTT. This translates into CASSVVDSNTEAFF. The gene calls are TRBV9 and TRBJ1-1; no clear D. The CDR3 consists of 14 residues. From germline, CDR1 is SGDLS and CDR2 YYNGEE. Trimming removed 0 bases at V and 1 base at J, with 7 bases between.

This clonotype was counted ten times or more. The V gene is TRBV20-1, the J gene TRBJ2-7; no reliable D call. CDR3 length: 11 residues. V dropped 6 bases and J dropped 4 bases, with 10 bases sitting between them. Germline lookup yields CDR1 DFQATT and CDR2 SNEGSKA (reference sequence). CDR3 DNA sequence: TGCAGTGCCCCCGCGTCGTACGAGCAGTACTTC. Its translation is CSAPASYEQYF.

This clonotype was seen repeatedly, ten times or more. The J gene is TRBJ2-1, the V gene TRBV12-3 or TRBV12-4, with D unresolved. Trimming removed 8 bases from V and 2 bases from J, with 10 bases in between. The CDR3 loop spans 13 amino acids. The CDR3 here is CASCSSTYNEQFF. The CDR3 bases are TGTGCCAGCTGTTCCTCCACCTACAATGAGCAGTTCTTC.

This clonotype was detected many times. CDR3 DNA sequence: TGTGCCAGCAGCCAACCGGTGACTAGCGGGATCGGAGAGACCCAGTACTTC. Translated: CASSQPVTSGIGETQYF. This chain uses TRBV14 with TRBJ2-5, with 11 bases identical to TRBD2. Trimming took 2 bases from V and 4 from J; bases not matched to a gene: 9. This CDR3 is built from 17 residues. Per the germline V gene, CDR1 is SGHDN and CDR2 is FVKESK. Full variable domain (rest looked up from reference TRBV14 and TRBJ2-5): EAGVTQFPSHSVIEKGQTVTLRCDPISGHDNLYWYRRVMGKEIKFLLHFVKESKQDESGMPNNRFLAERTGGTYSTLKVQPAELEDSGVYFCASSQPVTSGIGETQYFGPGTRLLVL.

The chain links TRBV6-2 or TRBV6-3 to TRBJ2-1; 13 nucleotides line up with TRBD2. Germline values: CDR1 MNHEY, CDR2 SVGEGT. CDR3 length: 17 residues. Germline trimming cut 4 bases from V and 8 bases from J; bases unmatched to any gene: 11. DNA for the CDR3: TGTGCCAGCAGTTCTGTACTAGCGGGAGGGCCTTCGTATGAGCAGTTCTTC. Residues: CASSSVLAGGPSYEQFF.

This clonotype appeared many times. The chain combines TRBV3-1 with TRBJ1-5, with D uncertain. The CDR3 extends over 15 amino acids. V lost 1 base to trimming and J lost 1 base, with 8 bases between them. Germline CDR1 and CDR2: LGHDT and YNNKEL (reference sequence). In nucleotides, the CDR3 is TGTGCCAGCAGCCAAGTCATGGGGAGCAATCAGCCCCAGCATTTT. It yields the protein CASSQVMGSNQPQHF.

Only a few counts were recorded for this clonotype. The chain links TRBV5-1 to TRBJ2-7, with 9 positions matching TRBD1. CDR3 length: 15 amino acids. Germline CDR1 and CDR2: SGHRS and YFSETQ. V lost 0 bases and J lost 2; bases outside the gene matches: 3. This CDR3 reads CASSLVQGATYEQYF. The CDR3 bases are TGCGCCAGCAGCTTGGTACAGGGGGCGACCTACGAGCAGTACTTC.

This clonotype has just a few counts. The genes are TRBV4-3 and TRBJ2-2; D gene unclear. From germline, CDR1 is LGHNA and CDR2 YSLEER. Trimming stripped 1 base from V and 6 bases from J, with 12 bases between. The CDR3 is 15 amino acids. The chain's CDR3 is CASSQGVSYAGELFF. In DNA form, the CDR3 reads TGCGCCAGCAGCCAAGGTGTCAGTTATGCCGGGGAGCTGTTTTTT.

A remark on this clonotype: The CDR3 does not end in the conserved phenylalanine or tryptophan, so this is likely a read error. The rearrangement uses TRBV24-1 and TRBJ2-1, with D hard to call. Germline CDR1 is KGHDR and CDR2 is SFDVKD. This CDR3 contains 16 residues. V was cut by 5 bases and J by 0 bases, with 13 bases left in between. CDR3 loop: CATSVPGKSSYNEQFL. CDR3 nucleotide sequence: TGTGCCACCAGTGTTCCCGGTAAGAGCTCCTACAATGAGCAGTTCCTC.